These T cell receptor beta chains were read from a single sample in a study of blood T cell repertoires in COVID-19. The data were produced by immunoSEQ multiplex PCR, yet TCRdb's version contains in-frame clones alone and is incomplete. The table shows roughly 250,000 clones, with roughly 77% occurring only once. The sequenced sample consisted of peripheral blood. Every receptor here comes from a woman older than 75 with acute or convalescent COVID-19. CDR3s leave out the opening cysteine and the closing phenylalanine or tryptophan.

J gene: TRBJ2-5; V gene: TRBV4-1; CDR3 length: 14; CDR3 protein: ASSQEAASPVATQY
J gene: TRBJ2-1; V gene: TRBV5-1; CDR3 length: 12; CDR3 protein: ASSRQGGNDEQF
J gene: TRBJ2-7; V gene: TRBV18; CDR3 length: 11; CDR3 protein: ASSPAGRNEQY
J gene: TRBJ1-4; V gene: TRBV20-1; CDR3 length: 9; CDR3 protein: SARSTEALF
J gene: TRBJ1-6; V gene: TRBV3-1/TRBV3-2; CDR3 length: 12; CDR3 protein: ASSQSGINSPLH
J gene: TRBJ1-6; V gene: TRBV7-2; CDR3 length: 13; CDR3 protein: ASRLTGGNNSPLH
J gene: TRBJ2-1; V gene: TRBV11-3; CDR3 length: 10; CDR3 protein: ASSRLDNEQF
J gene: TRBJ1-2; V gene: TRBV25-1; CDR3 length: 15; CDR3 protein: ASSEYGTGDLRRGYT
J gene: TRBJ2-1; V gene: TRBV12-3/TRBV12-4; CDR3 length: 11; CDR3 protein: ASSILGAHEQF
J gene: TRBJ2-1; V gene: TRBV18; CDR3 length: 19; CDR3 protein: ASSPLLAWAGSAPRGNEQF
J gene: TRBJ1-2; V gene: TRBV12-2; CDR3 length: 16; CDR3 protein: ASRSQGLRQDIDGGYT
J gene: TRBJ2-5; V gene: TRBV27; CDR3 length: 12; CDR3 protein: ASRQSRKAETQY
J gene: TRBJ2-1; V gene: TRBV3-1/TRBV3-2; CDR3 length: 12; CDR3 protein: ASSREGGVNEQF
J gene: TRBJ2-7; V gene: TRBV7-2; CDR3 length: 11; CDR3 protein: ASSTLAGYEQY
J gene: TRBJ2-3; V gene: TRBV5-4; CDR3 length: 12; CDR3 protein: ASSLPGSTDTQY
J gene: TRBJ2-7; V gene: TRBV19; CDR3 length: 11; CDR3 protein: ASSPGTPYEQY
J gene: TRBJ2-5; V gene: TRBV9; CDR3 length: 11; CDR3 protein: ASSVQGWETQY
J gene: TRBJ1-2; V gene: TRBV5-1; CDR3 length: 13; CDR3 protein: ASSSGQGAQYGYT
J gene: TRBJ1-2; V gene: TRBV18; CDR3 length: 12; CDR3 protein: ASSPDSSNYGYT
J gene: TRBJ2-3; V gene: TRBV6-4; CDR3 length: 11; CDR3 protein: ASSERGADTQY
J gene: TRBJ1-2; V gene: TRBV6-5; CDR3 length: 10; CDR3 protein: ASSFPQGGYT
J gene: TRBJ1-3; V gene: TRBV3-1/TRBV3-2; CDR3 length: 12; CDR3 protein: ASGAVSSGNTIY
J gene: TRBJ2-1; V gene: TRBV19; CDR3 length: 14; CDR3 protein: ASSSERLAGANEQF
J gene: TRBJ2-3; V gene: TRBV3-1/TRBV3-2; CDR3 length: 14; CDR3 protein: ASSQGWGGGTGTQY
J gene: TRBJ1-1; V gene: TRBV4-3; CDR3 length: 12; CDR3 protein: ASRQQDGSSVAF
J gene: TRBJ1-2; V gene: TRBV12-3/TRBV12-4; CDR3 length: 11; CDR3 protein: ASNAQGEYGYT